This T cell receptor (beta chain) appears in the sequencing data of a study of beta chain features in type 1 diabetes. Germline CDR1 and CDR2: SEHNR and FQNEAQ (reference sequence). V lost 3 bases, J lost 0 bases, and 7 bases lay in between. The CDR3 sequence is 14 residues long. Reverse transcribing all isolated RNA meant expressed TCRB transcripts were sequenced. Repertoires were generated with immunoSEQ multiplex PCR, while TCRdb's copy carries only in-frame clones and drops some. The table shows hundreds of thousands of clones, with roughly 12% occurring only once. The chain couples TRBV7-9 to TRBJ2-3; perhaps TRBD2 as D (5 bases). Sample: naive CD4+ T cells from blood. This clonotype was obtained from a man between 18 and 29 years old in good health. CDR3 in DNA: TGTGCCAGCAGCTTTGGCGGGAGCACAGATACGCAGTATTTT. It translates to CASSFGGSTDTQYF.